This passage covers 16 T cell receptor beta chains from one sample sequenced in a study of OX40 agonist ivuxolimab in advanced cancers. Clones were read by immunoSEQ multiplex PCR, and TCRdb kept only the in-frame ones, dropping some. The data contain over 70,000 clones, around nine tenths of them singletons. The source material was CD4+ or CD8+ T cells sorted from blood, sampled in a trial of the OX40 agonist ivuxolimab. The receptors derive from an adult with an advanced solid tumor such as melanoma, head and neck, liver or kidney cancer.

The V call is TRBV11-3, the J call TRBJ2-3, with 7 bases identical to TRBD1. Germline-derived CDR1 and CDR2 are SGHNT and YENEEA. The CDR3 totals 17 residues. V lost 4 bases to trimming and J lost 4 bases; unmatched junction nucleotides: 14. CDR3 nucleotide sequence: TGTGCCAGCAGCTACGGACAGGACCCACCAGGCGCAGATACGCAGTATTTT. Its protein product is CASSYGQDPPGADTQYF.

This rearrangement joins TRBV29-1 to TRBJ2-2; D is possibly TRBD2 (6 bases). Germline CDR1 and CDR2: SQVTM and ANQGSEA. V was cut by 7 bases and J by 5 bases, with 8 bases left in between. The CDR3 extends over 11 amino acids. For the CDR3, the DNA is TGCAGCGGGGCGGGGACCGGGGAGCTGTTTTTT. Protein sequence: CSGAGTGELFF.

The gene calls are TRBV5-1 and TRBJ2-3; 7 nucleotides agree with TRBD2. The V gene's germline CDR1 is SGHRS and CDR2 YFSETQ. There are 15 residues in the CDR3. The ends lost 10 bases at V and 4 bases at J; junction bases unmatched: 15. Here the CDR3 DNA reads TGCGCCTCCCAGAGGGCGGGGGTTGAGGCAGATACGCAGTATTTT. Translated, it gives CASQRAGVEADTQYF.

V is TRBV5-1 and J is TRBJ2-7, with a tentative D call TRBD2 (6 bases). Trimming stripped 1 base from V and 5 bases from J, with 16 bases between. CDR1 is SGHRS and CDR2 is YFSETQ in the germline V gene. The CDR3 covers 15 residues. CDR3 loop: CASSLSGTRNNEQYF. The CDR3 DNA sequence: TGCGCCAGCAGCTTGTCCGGGACTCGCAACAACGAGCAGTACTTC.

V gene TRBV2 combines with J gene TRBJ2-3; 7 positions agree with TRBD1. Trimming cost V 6 bases and J 11 bases; bases outside gene matches: 17. The length of the CDR3 is 15 residues. Germline-derived CDR1 and CDR2 are SNHLY and FYNNEI. This CDR3 is CASSEGRGRVNLQYF. The CDR3 DNA follows: TGTGCCAGCAGCGAGGGTAGGGGGCGCGTCAATCTGCAGTATTTT.

The rearrangement joins TRBV18 to TRBJ1-1; D is ambiguous. The germline gives CDR1 KGHSH, CDR2 LQKENI. V lost 6 bases and J 3 bases, leaving 8 bases between the germline ends. The CDR3 extends over 12 amino acids. In nucleotides, the CDR3 is TGTGCCAGCTCTAAAGGAGACACTGAAGCTTTCTTT. Protein sequence: CASSKGDTEAFF.

V and J are TRBV7-8 and TRBJ1-2, with TRBD1 matching over 10 bases. V trimming: 5 bases; J trimming: 4 bases; junction bases outside the gene matches: 7. The germline V gene encodes CDR1 SGHVS and CDR2 FQNEAQ. The CDR3 length is 15 residues. The CDR3 DNA reads TGTGCCAGCAGCGTGACGGGACAGGGGACCTATGGCTACACCTTC. It is translated as CASSVTGQGTYGYTF.

V is TRBV30 and J is TRBJ2-5; 8 nucleotides agree with TRBD1. The CDR3 sequence is 14 residues long. The germline CDR1 and CDR2 sequences are GTSNPN and SVGIG (reference sequence). The trim removed 6 bases at V and 4 bases at J, leaving 10 bases unmatched. As DNA, the CDR3 is TGTGCCTGCCCAAGGACAGGGACGGGAGAGACCCAGTACTTC. It yields the protein CACPRTGTGETQYF. Complete variable domain (other parts from reference TRBV30 and TRBJ2-5): SQTIHQWPATLVQPVGSPLSLECTVEGTSNPNLYWYRQAAGRGLQLLFYSVGIGQISSEVPQNLSASRPQDRQFILSSKKLLLSDSGFYLCACPRTGTGETQYFGPGTRLLVL.

This chain connects TRBV18 to TRBJ1-2; 7 bases agree with TRBD1. Germline lookup yields CDR1 KGHSH and CDR2 LQKENI. With 5 bases clipped from V and 8 bases from J, the junction kept 5 bases outside the gene matches. The CDR3 consists of 12 residues. The CDR3 spells CASSTQGNGYTF. The DNA for the CDR3 is TGTGCCAGCTCAACACAGGGGAACGGCTACACCTTC.

The rearrangement links TRBV7-6 to TRBJ2-1; 7 bases agree with TRBD2. CDR3 length equals 17 residues. Germline CDR1 SGHVS, CDR2 FNYEAQ. V dropped 2 bases and J dropped 3; count of bases not matched to a gene: 10. As DNA, the CDR3 is TGTGCCAGCAGCTTAAAAGTTCGGGGGGAGAGCTACAATGAGCAGTTCTTC. Residues: CASSLKVRGESYNEQFF.

The rearrangement joins TRBV10-3 to TRBJ1-2; D may be TRBD1 (6 bases). From germline, CDR1 is ENHRY and CDR2 SYGVKD. The CDR3 is 13 residues long. Trimming shortened V by 3 bases and J by 7 bases, and 12 bases separated the two germline ends. CDR3 in DNA: TGTGCCATCAGTGAATTGGGGGCGGTTGGCTACACCTTC. Its protein product is CAISELGAVGYTF.

The gene calls are TRBV19 and TRBJ2-7; tentatively, D is TRBD1 or TRBD2 (5 bases each). CDR3 length equals 14 residues. The V end lost 5 bases, the J end lost 4 bases, and 15 bases lay between the germline ends. Germline CDR1 reads LNHDA; CDR2 reads SQIVND (reference sequence). CDR3 region: CASSFRDESYEQYF. The CDR3 region has the DNA TGTGCCAGTAGTTTCCGGGACGAAAGTTACGAGCAGTACTTC.

The chain carries TRBV11-3 and TRBJ2-3; 10 bases agree with TRBD1. In germline, CDR1 is SGHNT, CDR2 YENEEA. The CDR3 spans 16 residues. Germline trimming cut 5 bases from V and 4 bases from J; bases unmatched to any gene: 9. The CDR3 loop is CASSPWTGGGADTQYF. Written as DNA, the CDR3 is TGTGCCAGCAGCCCTTGGACAGGGGGAGGCGCAGATACGCAGTATTTT.

Points on this clone: This sample also contains other DNA sequences that code for the same CDR3. The chain combines TRBV6-6 with TRBJ2-7; D might be TRBD2 (6 bases). Per germline, CDR1 MNHNY and CDR2 SVGAGI (reference sequence). Trimming removed 0 bases from V and 0 bases from J, with 6 bases in between. The CDR3 loop spans 14 amino acids. This chain's CDR3 is CASSYSGGSYEQYF. The CDR3 DNA reads TGTGCCAGCAGTTACTCGGGGGGCTCCTACGAGCAGTACTTC.

This rearrangement joins TRBV2 to TRBJ1-5; perhaps TRBD1 as D (5 bases). The CDR3 totals 13 residues. The V end was cut by 5 bases, the J end by 4 bases, with 9 bases between. The germline V gene has CDR1 SNHLY and CDR2 FYNNEI. Here the CDR3 DNA reads TGTGCCAGCAGTTCGCAGGGAAATCAGCCCCAGCATTTT. Amino acid sequence: CASSSQGNQPQHF.

The chain combines TRBV7-3 with TRBJ2-1, with D perhaps TRBD1 or TRBD2 (5 bases each). The CDR3 runs 15 residues. In germline, CDR1 is SGHTA, CDR2 FQGTGA. With 5 bases removed from V and 7 bases from J, the gap between germline ends came to 18 bases. The CDR3 here is CASSSGPGGTNEQFF. CDR3 DNA sequence: TGTGCCAGCAGCAGCGGACCTGGGGGAACAAATGAGCAGTTCTTC.